The 29 T cell receptor beta chains reported below all come from one sample, sequenced in a study of T-cell memory formation after mild COVID-19. TCRdb recomputed calls from the 5' RACE reads with MiXCR, one row per CDR3 protein. The sample consists of about 170,000 distinct CDR3 sequences, 10% to 15% of them appearing once. The sequenced material came from PBMCs or a T cell subset sorted from them (not recorded which). These TCRs come from a man aged 18 to 29 who had mild COVID-19 (a few samples of this study predate the infection). Cell type and time point are not known.

This clonotype was observed many times. The chain has TRBV7-9 and TRBJ2-7; D may be TRBD2 (5 bases). This CDR3 comprises 12 residues. V was shortened by 5 bases and J by 2 bases, with 7 bases between the two germline ends. Germline CDR1 is SEHNR and CDR2 is FQNEAQ (reference sequence). The CDR3 sequence: CASSLGAYEQYF. CDR3 nucleotides: TGTGCCAGCAGCCTGGGAGCCTACGAGCAGTACTTC.

This clonotype was detected only a few times. The chain joins TRBV18 to TRBJ1-2, with 7 bases fitting TRBD1. The CDR3 is 16 amino acids. After removal of 3 bases from V and 2 bases from J, the junction contained 9 bases not matched to a gene. Looked up from germline, CDR1 is KGHSH and CDR2 is LQKENI. The CDR3 spells CASSPRQGYGNYGYTF. CDR3 DNA: TGTGCCAGCTCACCGAGACAGGGATATGGAAACTATGGCTACACCTTC.

The table lists this clonotype with a few counts. The chain joins TRBV7-3 to TRBJ1-5; the D is unclear. The CDR3 runs to 12 residues. Germline V gene lookup returns CDR1 SGHTA and CDR2 FQGTGA. CDR3 in DNA: TGTCCCCTTCCGGGGAAATGGCAGCCCCAGCATTTT. It yields the protein CPLPGKWQPQHF.

A few counts support this clonotype. The V and J genes are TRBV12-3 or TRBV12-4 and TRBJ1-1; weak D call: TRBD1 (5 bases). This CDR3 spans 22 amino acids. V lost 7 bases and J lost 0, with 36 bases in between. The CDR3, as DNA: TGTGCCAGCACCCTCCTGGCAGGGCGGTTTATGGGGTTGGGGGGACTGAACACTGAAGCTTTCTTT. Amino acids: CASTLLAGRFMGLGGLNTEAFF.

The rearrangement uses TRBV12-3 or TRBV12-4 and TRBJ2-1; 9 bases map to TRBD2. This CDR3 has 16 amino acids. Trimming at V came to 10 bases and at J to 5 bases, leaving 15 bases not matched to a gene. DNA of the CDR3: TGTGCCACCCGGGACCTCTACGCGGGGGGGCACAATGAGCAGTTCTTC. Protein: CATRDLYAGGHNEQFF.

J is TRBJ2-3 and V is TRBV5-1; no firm D call. Germline CDR1 SGHRS, CDR2 YFSETQ. Trimming pared 0 bases from V and 1 base from J, leaving 18 bases between. The CDR3 loop spans 18 amino acids. Written as DNA, the CDR3 is TGCGCCAGCAGCTTGGGGCTCTCCGCCGGGTGGGGCACAGATACGCAGTATTTT. Encoded protein: CASSLGLSAGWGTDTQYF.

In its sample, this clonotype was seen a few times. This chain uses TRBV6-2 or TRBV6-3 with TRBJ2-2; the match to TRBD2 covers 7 bases. Germline lookup yields CDR1 MNHEY and CDR2 SVGEGT. This CDR3 has 15 amino acids. The V gene end was trimmed by 0 bases and the J gene end by 7 bases; junction bases not matched to a gene: 5. For the CDR3, the DNA is TGTGCCAGCAGTTACTCGTCTAGCGGAGGCGGGGAGCTGTTTTTT. Its protein product is CASSYSSSGGGELFF.

This clonotype appeared a few times. The chain joins TRBV18 to TRBJ2-3; TRBD2 might be the D (6 bases). The length of the CDR3 is 16 residues. V lost 0 bases and J lost 0, with 10 bases in between. CDR1 is KGHSH, CDR2 LQKENI, per germline. The CDR3, as DNA: TGTGCCAGCTCACCACCCGGGAGAGAGAGCACAGATACGCAGTATTTT. It translates to CASSPPGRESTDTQYF.

The CDR3: CASSKDGAGSNQPQHF. The CDR3 nucleotides read TGTGCCAGCAGCAAAGATGGGGCGGGAAGCAATCAGCCCCAGCATTTT. The rearrangement joins TRBV21-1 to TRBJ1-5; the D segment call TRBD1 is taken from the table without a DNA check. TRBV21-1 is labeled a pseudogene. The CDR3 totals 16 residues.

The chain is built from TRBV19 and TRBJ2-4, with D perhaps matching TRBD1 (6 bases). CDR1 and CDR2 from the germline V gene are LNHDA and SQIVND (reference sequence). This CDR3 is 15 amino acids long. The V end lost 5 bases, the J end lost 5 bases, and 16 bases lay between the germline ends. The CDR3 protein is CASSDPGQWENIQYF. The DNA for the CDR3 is TGTGCCAGTAGTGACCCCGGACAGTGGGAAAACATTCAGTACTTC. The full variable domain, rest sourced from reference TRBV19 and TRBJ2-4, is DGGITQSPKYLFRKEGQNVTLSCEQNLNHDAMYWYRQDPGQGLRLIYYSQIVNDFQKGDIAEGYSVSREKKESFPLTVTSAQKNPTAFYLCASSDPGQWENIQYFGAGTRLSVL.

The rearrangement links TRBV28 to TRBJ1-5, with D possibly matching TRBD1 (5 bases). The CDR3 is 16 amino acids. Germline V gene lookup returns CDR1 MDHEN and CDR2 SYDVKM. Trimming removed 4 bases from V and 0 bases from J, with 13 bases in between. The chain's CDR3 is CASSSPWGNSNQPQHF. CDR3 DNA sequence: TGTGCCAGCAGTTCACCATGGGGCAATAGCAATCAGCCCCAGCATTTT. Combining the CDR3 with reference TRBV28 and TRBJ1-5 gives the whole variable domain DVKVTQSSRYLVKRTGEKVFLECVQDMDHENMFWYRQDPGLGLRLIYFSYDVKMKEKGDIPEGYSVSREKKERFSLILESASTNQTSMYLCASSSPWGNSNQPQHFGDGTRLSIL.

The chain carries TRBV6-2 or TRBV6-3 and TRBJ2-7; no firm D call. The germline gives CDR1 MNHEY, CDR2 SVGEGT. This CDR3 has 15 amino acids. Trimming left V 4 bases short and J 0 bases short, with 13 bases between. The CDR3 region has the DNA TGTGCCAGCAGTTTTTTTGCTCAGGTCTCCTACGAGCAGTACTTC. It encodes CASSFFAQVSYEQYF.

This clonotype came up a few times. The chain links TRBV4-2 to TRBJ2-2, with D possibly matching TRBD1 (6 bases). The V end was cut by 3 bases, the J end by 3 bases, with 14 bases between. The CDR3 contains 16 residues. Germline-derived CDR1 and CDR2 are LGHNA and YNFKEQ. The CDR3 reads CASSHPWGLDTGELFF. Here the CDR3 DNA reads TGTGCCAGCAGCCATCCGTGGGGGCTAGACACCGGGGAGCTGTTTTTT.

This clonotype was picked up a small number of times. V usage is TRBV7-2 and J usage is TRBJ1-2; 8 bases are a match to TRBD1. Germline assignment: CDR1 SGHTA and CDR2 FQGNSA. CDR3 length: 15 residues. The V gene end was trimmed by 5 bases and the J gene end by 4 bases; junction bases not matched to a gene: 9. CDR3 residues: CASSNSGGFSYGYTF. The DNA for the CDR3 is TGTGCCAGCAGCAACTCAGGGGGCTTCAGCTATGGCTACACCTTC.

J is TRBJ2-3 and V is TRBV5-8; D may be TRBD2 (5 bases). V was clipped by 6 bases and J by 5 bases, with 16 bases between them. The CDR3 has 14 amino acids. Germline loops: CDR1 SGHTS, CDR2 YDEGEE. CDR3 residues: CASTYGELGDTQYF. The CDR3 nucleotides read TGTGCCAGCACCTACGGGGAGCTTGGAGATACGCAGTATTTT.

This clonotype was counted between two and nine times. J is TRBJ2-5 and V is TRBV12-3 or TRBV12-4, with 9 bases aligning to TRBD2. J gave up 4 bases and V 3 bases, and 9 bases lay outside the gene matches. CDR3 size: 16 residues. This CDR3 reads CASSLWRGGVLETQYF. The CDR3 DNA is TGTGCCAGCAGTTTGTGGCGGGGGGGCGTCTTAGAGACCCAGTACTTC.

This clonotype was seen more than once but under ten times. The chain recombines TRBV20-1 with TRBJ2-3; D not resolved. Trimming shortened V by 6 bases and J by 10 bases, and 23 bases separated the two germline ends. This CDR3 spans 14 amino acids. CDR1 is DFQATT, CDR2 SNEGSKA, per germline (reference sequence). CDR3: CSAKGGHSADPQYF. In nucleotides, the CDR3 is TGCAGTGCAAAGGGTGGGCATTCCGCCGATCCGCAGTATTTT.

This clonotype came up many times. V is TRBV6-2 or TRBV6-3 and J is TRBJ2-3; D uncertain. Deletions cut 8 bases from V and 6 bases from J, with 9 bases between. The CDR3 is made up of 11 amino acids. CDR1 is MNHEY and CDR2 is SVGEGT in the germline V gene. The CDR3 here is CASVYMDTQYF. In DNA, the CDR3 is TGTGCCAGCGTCTACATGGATACGCAGTATTTT.

The rearrangement links TRBV20-1 to TRBJ1-5; D unclear. The germline CDR1 and CDR2 sequences are DFQATT and SNEGSKA (reference sequence). V lost 6 bases to trimming and J lost 1 base, with 10 bases between them. There are 13 residues in the CDR3. CDR3 amino acids: CSAPEGSNQPQHF. As DNA, the CDR3 is TGCAGTGCCCCAGAGGGCAGCAATCAGCCCCAGCATTTT.

This clonotype has only a few counts. The gene calls are TRBV5-6 and TRBJ1-2, with TRBD1 as a possible D gene (5 bases). The V end was cut by 4 bases, the J end by 7 bases, with 20 bases between. CDR1 is SGHDT, CDR2 YYEEEE, per germline. The CDR3 consists of 15 residues. The CDR3 loop is CASSSRLGESAGYTF. For the CDR3, the DNA is TGTGCCAGCAGCAGTCGGTTGGGGGAGTCGGCTGGCTACACCTTC.

This chain uses TRBV5-1 with TRBJ2-4; D not resolved. The CDR3 extends over 13 amino acids. The germline V gene encodes CDR1 SGHRS and CDR2 YFSETQ. V shed 0 bases and J shed 8 bases, with 9 bases lying between them. The CDR3 coding sequence is TGCGCCAGCAGCTTGGGGGGAACGGACATTCAGTACTTC. It translates to CASSLGGTDIQYF. The whole variable domain, remainder taken from reference TRBV5-1 and TRBJ2-4, is KAGVTQTPRYLIKTRGQQVTLSCSPISGHRSVSWYQQTPGQGLQFLFEYFSETQRNKGNFPGRFSGRQFSNSRSEMNVSTLELGDSALYLCASSLGGTDIQYFGAGTRLSVL.

This clonotype has more than one count but fewer than ten. The genes are TRBV15 and TRBJ1-4; D remains ambiguous. With 3 bases removed from V and 2 bases from J, the gap between germline ends came to 13 bases. Germline loops: CDR1 LNHNV, CDR2 YYDKDF (reference sequence). CDR3 length equals 16 residues. The CDR3, as DNA: TGTGCCACCAGCAGGGCTCGGACTACTACTAATGAAAAACTGTTTTTT. Translating gives CATSRARTTTNEKLFF.

V is TRBV9 and J is TRBJ2-6, with D hard to call. Trimming took off 2 bases at V and 0 bases at J, with 6 bases between the two ends. The CDR3 is made up of 15 amino acids. Per germline, CDR1 SGDLS and CDR2 YYNGEE. CDR3 protein: CASSVKSSGANVLTF. CDR3 DNA: TGTGCCAGCAGCGTTAAGTCCTCTGGGGCCAACGTCCTGACTTTC.

This clonotype was recorded a few times. The chain joins TRBV5-5 to TRBJ1-4; D is possibly TRBD1 (5 bases). There are 15 residues in the CDR3. The germline gives CDR1 SGHKS, CDR2 YYEKEE (reference sequence). The ends were cut back, 1 base at V and 6 bases at J, with 13 bases in the middle. In DNA, the CDR3 is TGTGCCAGCAGCTTGAGTCGAGGGGTTTATGAAAAACTGTTTTTT. Translation gives CASSLSRGVYEKLFF.

This clonotype came up a few times. The gene calls are TRBV7-9 and TRBJ1-6; TRBD1 matches 8 bases. CDR1 is SEHNR and CDR2 is FQNEAQ in the germline V gene (reference sequence). The V segment lost 2 bases and the J segment 0 bases; nucleotides outside the gene matches: 3. CDR3 length: 17 amino acids. CDR3 bases: TGTGCCAGCAGCTTATCAGGGGGCGCCTCCTATAATTCACCCCTCCACTTT. Amino acid sequence: CASSLSGGASYNSPLHF.

As DNA, the CDR3 is TGTGCCAGCAGGATGACTTCACAGGGGTGGAATTCACCCCTCCACTTT. Translated: CASRMTSQGWNSPLHF. V and J are TRBV6-5 and TRBJ1-6; 7 bases are a match to TRBD1. CDR1 and CDR2 (germline): MNHEY, SVGAGI. The V segment lost 6 bases and the J segment 7 bases; nucleotides outside the gene matches: 12. The CDR3 totals 16 residues.

Only a few counts were recorded for this clonotype. The rearrangement links TRBV5-1 to TRBJ2-1; 9 positions match TRBD1. The CDR3 extends over 17 amino acids. The junction had 15 bases not matched to a gene; V was cut back by 4 bases and J by 7 bases. CDR1 SGHRS and CDR2 YFSETQ come from the germline V gene. CDR3 coding DNA: TGCGCCAGCAGCACCGGACAGGGGCCTCCAAGCTCGAATGAGCAGTTCTTC. It codes for CASSTGQGPPSSNEQFF.

This clonotype has only a few counts. The CDR3 DNA is TGTGCCAGCAGTGAAGCTGGGTCAAATGAGCAGTTCTTC. It codes for CASSEAGSNEQFF. The chain has TRBV2 and TRBJ2-1; D is ambiguous. Looked up from germline, CDR1 is SNHLY and CDR2 is FYNNEI. There are 13 residues in the CDR3. V dropped 0 bases and J dropped 7 bases, with 7 bases sitting between them. Complete variable domain (other parts from reference TRBV2 and TRBJ2-1): EPEVTQTPSHQVTQMGQEVILRCVPISNHLYFYWYRQILGQKVEFLVSFYNNEISEKSEIFDDQFSVERPDGSNFTLKIRSTKLEDSAMYFCASSEAGSNEQFFGPGTRLTVL.

This clonotype was seen a few times. CDR3 residues: CASSYQGAEWTGELFF. The CDR3, as DNA: TGTGCCAGCAGTTACCAGGGGGCGGAATGGACCGGGGAGCTGTTTTTT. This chain links TRBV6-5 with TRBJ2-2, with 8 bases fitting TRBD1. Germline CDR1 and CDR2: MNHEY and SVGAGI. V shed 2 bases and J 5 bases; nucleotides not matched to a gene: 7. The CDR3 is made up of 16 amino acids.